This TCR beta chain was recorded in a study of blood T cell repertoires in COVID-19. At the level of the study: Acute and convalescent COVID-19 samples came from the United States, Italy and Spain. T cells, B-cell-depleted T cells, or PBMCs supplied cDNA or gDNA.

In the authors' workflow: Nucleated cell counts were estimated from reference gene primer amplification. Here immunoSEQ multiplex PCR was the method, and the copy in TCRdb shows in-frame clones only, minus some. V and J calls and clone size are those listed in that table; D and trimming were worked out from the DNA. Of over 100,000 clones in the sample, roughly four fifths are singletons; the top ten hold roughly 10%. This clone was picked up a small number of times. Specimen: peripheral blood. The clonotype was recovered from a human donor in a cohort sampled during active COVID-19.

CDR3 sequence reads: CSVVSGFNTEAFF. The CDR3 bases are TGCAGCGTTGTTTCCGGGTTTAACACTGAAGCTTTCTTT. This chain links TRBV29-1 with TRBJ1-1; D gene ambiguous. Trimming took 4 bases from V and 2 from J, leaving 11 bases between them. This CDR3 has 13 amino acids. CDR1 is SQVTM and CDR2 is ANQGSEA in the germline V gene.